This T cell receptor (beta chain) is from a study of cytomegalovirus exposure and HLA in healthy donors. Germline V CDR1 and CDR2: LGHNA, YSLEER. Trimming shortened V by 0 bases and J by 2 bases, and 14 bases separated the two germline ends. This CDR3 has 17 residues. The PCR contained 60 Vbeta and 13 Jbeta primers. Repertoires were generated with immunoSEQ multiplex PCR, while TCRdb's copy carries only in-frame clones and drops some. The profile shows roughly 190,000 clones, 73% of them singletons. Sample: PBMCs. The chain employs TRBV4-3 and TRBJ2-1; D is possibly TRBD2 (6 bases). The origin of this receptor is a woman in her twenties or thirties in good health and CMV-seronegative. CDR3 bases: TGCGCCAGCAGCCAAGATCGAAGACTAGGAACCTACAATGAGCAGTTCTTC. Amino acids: CASSQDRRLGTYNEQFF.